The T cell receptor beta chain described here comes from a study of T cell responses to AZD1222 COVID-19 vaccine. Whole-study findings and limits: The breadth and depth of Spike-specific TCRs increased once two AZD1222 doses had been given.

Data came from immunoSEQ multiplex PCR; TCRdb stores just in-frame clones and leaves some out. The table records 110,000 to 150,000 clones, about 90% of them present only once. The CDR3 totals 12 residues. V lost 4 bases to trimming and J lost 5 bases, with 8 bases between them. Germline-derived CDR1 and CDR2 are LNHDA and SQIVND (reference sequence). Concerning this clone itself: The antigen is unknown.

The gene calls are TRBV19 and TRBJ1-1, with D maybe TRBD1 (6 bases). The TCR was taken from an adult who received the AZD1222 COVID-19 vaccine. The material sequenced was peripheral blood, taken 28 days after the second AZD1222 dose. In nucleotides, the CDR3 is TGTGCCAGTAGTACTCAGGGGACTGAAGCTTTCTTT. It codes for CASSTQGTEAFF.